The next 28 T cell receptor beta chains were all read from a single sample in a study of spatial heterogeneity in lung cancer (dated by TCRdb to the late 2010s). Beyond this particular receptor, the publication reports: The number of expanded intratumoral alpha and beta TCRs correlated with the tumor nonsynonymous mutation count.

These receptors have no known antigen. Library construction relied on 5' RACE. For sequencing, a NextSeq 500 was employed. Using fastp at Q25 and MiXCR, TCRdb reprocessed the public reads and kept productive beta chains. Records with the same CDR3 protein are collapsed into one entry carrying the most frequent genes and DNA. Across this sample there are 7,500 or so distinct CDR3 sequences, with around 15% seen only once. The ten most abundant clones make up approximately 8.8% of the sample. Interpreted using the paper, the time point label stands for: sample taken at primary tumor resection. Sequenced here: lung tumor tissue, sampled at surgery. The origin of the receptors is a female donor with early-stage non-small cell lung cancer.

This clonotype qualifies as medium-sized. The genes are TRBV11-2 and TRBJ2-7; no reliable D call. V lost 3 bases and J 2 bases, leaving 2 bases between the germline ends. Germline loops: CDR1 SGHAT, CDR2 FQNNGV. CDR3 size: 11 residues. In DNA, the CDR3 is TGTGCCAGCAGCTTTACCTACGAGCAGTACTTC. It encodes CASSFTYEQYF.

The table lists this clonotype with many counts. The chain carries TRBV4-1 and TRBJ1-4; 10 bases match TRBD1. Germline-derived CDR1 and CDR2 are MGHRA and YSYEKL. V dropped 0 bases and J dropped 10; count of bases not matched to a gene: 8. The CDR3 consists of 16 residues. The CDR3 sequence is CASSQDRDRGGGKLFF. The CDR3 DNA reads TGCGCCAGCAGCCAAGATCGGGACAGGGGAGGAGGAAAACTGTTTTTT.

This clonotype was seen many times. The rearrangement uses TRBV4-2 and TRBJ2-1; D is possibly TRBD1 or TRBD2 (7 bases each). The CDR3 has 13 amino acids. V lost 4 bases to trimming and J lost 7 bases, with 11 bases between them. Looked up from germline, CDR1 is LGHNA and CDR2 is YNFKEQ. CDR3 nucleotide sequence: TGTGCCAGCAGCCCCCAGGGGGGGAATGAGCAGTTCTTC. Translating gives CASSPQGGNEQFF.

Within the sample, this clonotype is medium-sized (0.01 to 0.1%). The chain carries TRBV5-1 and TRBJ1-6; D perhaps matches TRBD1 (5 bases). Trimming left V 0 bases short and J 10 bases short, with 11 bases between. The CDR3 sequence is 14 residues long. From germline, CDR1 is SGHRS and CDR2 YFSETQ. CDR3 sequence (DNA): TGCGCCAGCAGCTTGGAACAGGTTGCCTCACCCCTCCACTTT. Its protein is CASSLEQVASPLHF.

The J gene is TRBJ1-2, the V gene TRBV6-2 or TRBV6-3; D is possibly TRBD1 (5 bases). Germline V gene lookup returns CDR1 MNHEY and CDR2 SVGEGT. V was shortened by 2 bases and J by 6 bases, with 13 bases between the two germline ends. The length of the CDR3 is 14 residues. CDR3 bases: TGTGCCAGCAGTTACAGTGGCGGGACGCATGGCTACACCTTC. The encoded protein is CASSYSGGTHGYTF.

The V gene is TRBV12-5, the J gene TRBJ2-1; no clear D gene. V shed 7 bases and J shed 2 bases, with 9 bases lying between them. The CDR3 totals 13 residues. Germline CDR1 is LGHNT and CDR2 is FRNRAP. The CDR3 region is CASARYTYNEQFF. The CDR3 DNA is TGTGCTAGTGCCCGATATACCTACAATGAGCAGTTCTTC.

This clonotype showed up many times. The chain uses TRBV20-1 and TRBJ1-1; 10 bases agree with TRBD1. J lost 5 bases, V lost 6 bases, and 6 bases had no gene match. CDR3 length: 13 amino acids. Germline CDR1 is DFQATT and CDR2 is SNEGSKA (reference sequence). In DNA, the CDR3 is TGCAGTGCGAGGACAGGGGGGGAGACTGAAGCTTTCTTT. Translated, it gives CSARTGGETEAFF.

By sample fraction, this clonotype is medium-sized (0.01 to 0.1%). The gene calls are TRBV12-3 or TRBV12-4 and TRBJ2-1; TRBD2 matches at 15 bases. Germline trimming cut 6 bases from V and 9 bases from J; bases unmatched to any gene: 9. There are 16 residues in the CDR3. The CDR3 region has the DNA TGTGCCAGCAGAAGGCCGGGACTAGCGGGGGGAGGTGAGCAGTTCTTC. Protein sequence: CASRRPGLAGGGEQFF.

This clonotype is deemed medium-sized (0.01 to 0.1%). The chain employs TRBV4-1 and TRBJ1-2; TRBD1 matches 10 bases. CDR1 is MGHRA and CDR2 is YSYEKL in the germline V gene. The CDR3 length is 17 residues. The junction had 9 bases not matched to a gene; V was cut back by 3 bases and J by 2 bases. The CDR3 spells CASSQKGLGQGNYGYTF. The CDR3 nucleotides are TGCGCCAGCAGCCAGAAGGGGCTGGGACAGGGGAACTATGGCTACACCTTC.

The rearrangement links TRBV11-2 to TRBJ1-2, with D possibly being TRBD1 (6 bases). This CDR3 has 15 residues. Looked up from germline, CDR1 is SGHAT and CDR2 is FQNNGV. V was pared by 5 bases and J by 4 bases, with 17 bases between. Here the CDR3 reads CASSGSGGALYGYTF. CDR3 DNA: TGTGCCAGCAGCGGATCGGGGGGCGCACTCTATGGCTACACCTTC.

This clonotype is termed medium-sized. The chain employs TRBV10-2 and TRBJ2-7; possible D gene TRBD2, 5 bases. This CDR3 region has 14 residues. The germline CDR1 and CDR2 sequences are WSHSY and SAAADI. With 4 bases removed from V and 3 bases from J, the gap between germline ends came to 13 bases. The CDR3 DNA is TGCGCCAGCAGTGTCGCGGGCAATCGCTACGAGCAGTACTTC. Its translation: CASSVAGNRYEQYF.

The sample holds many counts of this clonotype. V and J are TRBV6-1 and TRBJ1-1; TRBD1 aligns across 9 bases. Germline V gene lookup returns CDR1 MNHNS and CDR2 SASEGT. V trimming: 6 bases; J trimming: 4 bases; junction bases outside the gene matches: 3. This CDR3 region has 13 residues. CDR3 protein: CASRTTGGTEAFF. CDR3 bases: TGTGCCAGCAGAACGACAGGGGGCACTGAAGCTTTCTTT.

This clonotype occurred many times. The chain couples TRBV19 to TRBJ2-1; 11 bases match TRBD2. Germline values: CDR1 LNHDA, CDR2 SQIVND (reference sequence). The CDR3 runs to 16 residues. J was trimmed by 5 bases and V by 6 bases; bases with no gene match: 9. The CDR3 spells CASRSIAGGPNNEQFF. CDR3 nucleotide sequence: TGTGCCAGTAGGTCGATAGCGGGGGGGCCTAACAATGAGCAGTTCTTC.

This clonotype was counted ten times or more. In DNA, the CDR3 is TGCGCCAGCAGCTTGGTTGGACACTCTTATGGGGCCAACGTCCTGACTTTC. It codes for CASSLVGHSYGANVLTF. The gene calls are TRBV5-1 and TRBJ2-6, with D perhaps matching TRBD1 (5 bases). Germline V gene data show CDR1 as SGHRS and CDR2 as YFSETQ. Trimming pared 0 bases from V and 3 bases from J, leaving 13 bases between. This CDR3 comprises 17 residues.

This clonotype was recorded many times. The J gene is TRBJ2-7, the V gene TRBV18, with a possible D match to TRBD2 (6 bases). V was pared by 8 bases and J by 10 bases, with 21 bases between. Germline values: CDR1 KGHSH, CDR2 LQKENI. This CDR3 region has 13 residues. The CDR3 here is CASTNNAEGRQYF. Written as DNA, the CDR3 is TGTGCCAGCACCAACAACGCGGAGGGACGTCAGTACTTC.

This clonotype is labeled as medium-sized. The chain has TRBV9 and TRBJ2-1; the D gene is possibly TRBD2 (5 bases). The CDR3 runs 16 residues. CDR1 SGDLS and CDR2 YYNGEE come from the germline V gene. The ends were cut back, 2 bases at V and 0 bases at J, with 12 bases in the middle. DNA for the CDR3: TGTGCCAGCAGCGTCGGACTGCGACGCTCCTACAATGAGCAGTTCTTC. This sequence encodes CASSVGLRRSYNEQFF.

This clonotype is labeled as medium-sized (0.01 to 0.1%). The chain carries TRBV5-1 and TRBJ2-7, with D hard to call. Germline V gene lookup returns CDR1 SGHRS and CDR2 YFSETQ. This CDR3 is built from 13 residues. V was pared by 4 bases and J by 7 bases, with 15 bases between. Written as DNA, the CDR3 is TGCGCCAGCAGCCTCACGACGGAACGGGAGCAGTACTTC. Translated: CASSLTTEREQYF.

By share, this clonotype ranks as medium-sized. CDR3 amino acids: CASSYLGQGQDTQYF. DNA for the CDR3: TGTGCCAGCAGTTACTTGGGACAGGGCCAAGATACGCAGTATTTT. The chain joins TRBV6-5 to TRBJ2-3; the match to TRBD1 covers 9 bases. Unmatched junction bases numbered 4, after V lost 1 base and J lost 5 bases. CDR1 is MNHEY and CDR2 is SVGAGI in the germline V gene. This CDR3 is built from 15 residues.

This clonotype was recorded many times. The V gene is TRBV28, the J gene TRBJ2-5; D may be TRBD1 (6 bases). V lost 5 bases to trimming and J lost 3 bases, with 16 bases between them. Germline CDR1 is MDHEN and CDR2 is SYDVKM. The CDR3 is 15 amino acids. CDR3 nucleotides: TGTGCCAGCAGTCCCTCCCGAAGGGGGAAAGAGACCCAGTACTTC. It codes for CASSPSRRGKETQYF.

By sample fraction, this clonotype is medium-sized (0.01 to 0.1%). The chain recombines TRBV29-1 with TRBJ2-3; unclear D gene. The germline V gene encodes CDR1 SQVTM and CDR2 ANQGSEA. Trimming stripped 4 bases from V and 0 bases from J, with 8 bases between. CDR3 length: 13 residues. The CDR3 region has the DNA TGCAGCGTTGCCCCAACTAGCACAGATACGCAGTATTTT. Encoded protein: CSVAPTSTDTQYF.

The CDR3: CASRDPTGGASSDTQYF. DNA of the CDR3: TGTGCCAGCAGGGACCCTACAGGGGGCGCAAGTTCCGATACGCAGTATTTT. The chain combines TRBV2 with TRBJ2-3; 9 bases agree with TRBD1. CDR3 length equals 17 residues. Trimming cost V 6 bases and J 6 bases; bases outside gene matches: 16. Per germline, CDR1 SNHLY and CDR2 FYNNEI.

By sample fraction, this clonotype is medium-sized. The J gene is TRBJ2-5, the V gene TRBV20-1; D call uncertain. The CDR3 spans 11 residues. Per the germline V gene, CDR1 is DFQATT and CDR2 is SNEGSKA (reference sequence). Trimming removed 6 bases from V and 7 bases from J, with 12 bases in between. The DNA for the CDR3 is TGCAGTGCGGGTACCCGGTGGACCCAGTACTTC. Translating it yields CSAGTRWTQYF.

This clonotype is deemed medium-sized. V is TRBV20-1 and J is TRBJ2-7; either TRBD1 or TRBD2 may fit D (5 bases each). Germline CDR1 and CDR2: DFQATT and SNEGSKA (reference sequence). V was clipped by 5 bases and J by 7 bases, with 18 bases between them. The CDR3 covers 13 residues. CDR3 coding DNA: TGCAGTGCTTTCAGGGAAGGTGGGAGAGAGCAGTACTTC. Amino acid sequence: CSAFREGGREQYF.

At least ten counts were recorded for this clonotype. The genes are TRBV6-6 and TRBJ2-4; the D gene is possibly TRBD2 (5 bases). This CDR3 has 18 residues. Germline CDR1 and CDR2: MNHNY and SVGAGI (reference sequence). The V gene lost 0 bases and the J gene lost 6 bases, with 21 bases spanning the gap. The CDR3 is CASSYSIMQAPRGNIQYF. As DNA, the CDR3 is TGTGCCAGCAGTTACTCGATTATGCAGGCCCCACGGGGAAACATTCAGTACTTC.

This clonotype is medium-sized within its sample. V and J are TRBV18 and TRBJ1-6; D call uncertain. Germline loops: CDR1 KGHSH, CDR2 LQKENI. The CDR3 length is 17 residues. Deletions cut 3 bases from V and 3 bases from J, with 15 bases between. The CDR3 bases are TGTGCCAGCTCACCCTTCGGCCAAGGGTTCTATAATTCACCCCTCCACTTT. This codes for CASSPFGQGFYNSPLHF.

This clonotype was found many times. The chain is built from TRBV5-6 and TRBJ2-1; the match to TRBD2 covers 7 bases. V lost 0 bases, J lost 9 bases, and 6 bases stayed unmatched. This CDR3 is 14 amino acids long. Germline values: CDR1 SGHDT, CDR2 YYEEEE. The CDR3 loop reads CASSLGLVAGEQFF. The CDR3 DNA is TGTGCCAGCAGCTTGGGGCTCGTAGCGGGTGAGCAGTTCTTC.

This clonotype was detected many times. J is TRBJ2-1 and V is TRBV7-2; 7 bases map to TRBD2. Germline values: CDR1 SGHTA, CDR2 FQGNSA. The CDR3 totals 14 residues. Unmatched junction bases numbered 6, after V lost 2 bases and J lost 8 bases. The CDR3 here is CASSLYGGWYEQFF. The CDR3 bases are TGTGCCAGCAGCTTATACGGGGGGTGGTATGAGCAGTTCTTC.

This clonotype was detected only once. The chain recombines TRBV7-9 with TRBJ1-1; D not resolved. The CDR3 length is 11 residues. Germline assignment: CDR1 SEHNR and CDR2 FQNEAQ (reference sequence). With 6 bases removed from V and 4 bases from J, the gap between germline ends came to 6 bases. The CDR3 bases are TGTGCCAGCAGGACGTCCACTGAAGCTTTCTTT. Translating gives CASRTSTEAFF.